This passage covers 24 T cell receptor beta chains from one sample sequenced in a study of cytomegalovirus exposure and HLA in healthy donors. Amplification used 60 Vbeta primers and 13 Jbeta primers. TCRdb's copy holds only in-frame clones and misses some; the assay was immunoSEQ multiplex PCR. The repertoire shows about 120,000 clones; the top ten hold 6.8%. Sequencing used PBMCs. All receptors come from a man aged 40-49 years in good health and CMV-seropositive.

The chain couples TRBV29-1 to TRBJ1-1; D is uncertain. This CDR3 region has 15 residues. V was cut by 4 bases and J by 0 bases, with 15 bases left in between. In germline, CDR1 is SQVTM, CDR2 ANQGSEA. DNA for the CDR3: TGCAGCGTTGTACCCGCGGTGGGTATGAACACTGAAGCTTTCTTT. Protein sequence: CSVVPAVGMNTEAFF.

This chain uses TRBV11-3 with TRBJ2-1; 7 nucleotides line up with TRBD2. The length of the CDR3 is 12 residues. With 5 bases clipped from V and 8 bases from J, the junction kept 3 bases outside the gene matches. CDR1 and CDR2 (germline): SGHNT, YENEEA. The CDR3 is CASSPAGDEQFF. As DNA, the CDR3 is TGTGCCAGCAGCCCGGCGGGAGATGAGCAGTTCTTC.

V usage is TRBV6-1 and J usage is TRBJ1-5, with TRBD1 as a possible D gene (6 bases). Germline lookup yields CDR1 MNHNS and CDR2 SASEGT. The V gene lost 6 bases and the J gene lost 4 bases, with 10 bases spanning the gap. The CDR3 has 13 residues. For the CDR3, the DNA is TGTGCCAGCAGCCAGGGGATAAATCAGCCCCAGCATTTT. Translation: CASSQGINQPQHF.

The V call is TRBV7-2, the J call TRBJ1-2; D is possibly TRBD1 (5 bases). Per germline, CDR1 SGHTA and CDR2 FQGNSA. This CDR3 comprises 14 residues. V lost 0 bases and J lost 7, with 12 bases in between. The CDR3 sequence is CASSLAPQVGGYTF. CDR3 DNA: TGTGCCAGCAGCTTAGCCCCACAGGTGGGTGGCTACACCTTC. The variable domain in full, completed from reference TRBV7-2 and TRBJ1-2, reads GAGVSQSPSNKVTEKGKDVELRCDPISGHTALYWYRQSLGQGLEFLIYFQGNSAPDKSGLPSDRFSAERTGGSVSTLTIQRTQQEDSAVYLCASSLAPQVGGYTFGSGTRLTVV.

The chain uses TRBV5-1 and TRBJ1-5; maybe TRBD1 (6 bases). Trimming left V 0 bases short and J 3 bases short, with 10 bases between. The CDR3 extends over 15 amino acids. Germline V gives CDR1 SGHRS, CDR2 YFSETQ. This CDR3 reads CASSLAGTPNQPQHF. CDR3 sequence (DNA): TGCGCCAGCAGCTTGGCCGGGACACCCAATCAGCCCCAGCATTTT.

V and J are TRBV4-2 and TRBJ2-1; 8 bases align to TRBD2. The CDR3 is 17 residues long. CDR1 and CDR2 (germline): LGHNA, YNFKEQ. The V segment lost 4 bases and the J segment 2 bases; nucleotides outside the gene matches: 10. As DNA, the CDR3 is TGTGCCAGCAGCCGCATACCTAGCGGGCTAGCCTACAATGAGCAGTTCTTC. Translated: CASSRIPSGLAYNEQFF.

V usage is TRBV12-5 and J usage is TRBJ1-1, with D possibly TRBD1 on 5 matching bases. CDR3 size: 16 residues. Trimming shortened V by 5 bases and J by 4 bases, and 20 bases separated the two germline ends. The germline V gene encodes CDR1 LGHNT and CDR2 FRNRAP. The CDR3 region has the DNA TGTGCTAGTGGTCCCGGTACCCAGGGCCACGGCACTGAAGCTTTCTTT. Translation gives CASGPGTQGHGTEAFF.

The J gene is TRBJ1-2, the V gene TRBV6-5; D is unresolved. This CDR3 has 13 residues. Germline loops: CDR1 MNHEY, CDR2 SVGAGI. V was shortened by 1 base and J by 6 bases, with 9 bases between the two germline ends. For the CDR3, the DNA is TGTGCCAGCAGTTACTTCCGGGGAAATGGCTACACCTTC. It translates to CASSYFRGNGYTF.

The chain joins TRBV6-5 to TRBJ2-3; D is perhaps TRBD1 (6 bases). The germline CDR1 and CDR2 sequences are MNHEY and SVGAGI. CDR3 length: 14 amino acids. V dropped 6 bases and J dropped 6 bases, with 16 bases sitting between them. This CDR3 is CASSGQNLGDTQYF. CDR3 nucleotides: TGTGCCAGCAGCGGACAGAACCTCGGGGATACGCAGTATTTT.

The J gene is TRBJ2-1, the V gene TRBV9; 9 bases map to TRBD2. There are 16 residues in the CDR3. The germline V gene has CDR1 SGDLS and CDR2 YYNGEE. Trimming took 1 base from V and 6 from J; bases not matched to a gene: 8. CDR3 residues: CASSVTAGGWGNEQFF. The CDR3 coding sequence is TGTGCCAGCAGCGTAACGGCGGGAGGGTGGGGCAATGAGCAGTTCTTC.

The chain combines TRBV5-1 with TRBJ2-7, with D possibly matching TRBD2 (5 bases). Germline V lookup: CDR1 SGHRS, CDR2 YFSETQ. The V end lost 0 bases, the J end lost 4 bases, and 8 bases lay between the germline ends. This CDR3 has 13 residues. The CDR3 DNA reads as TGCGCCAGCAGCTTGGCCGGGATGTACGAGCAGTACTTC. Protein sequence: CASSLAGMYEQYF.

CDR3 region: CASSLGLARDEQFF. The CDR3 nucleotides are TGTGCCAGCAGCTTAGGACTAGCGAGGGATGAGCAGTTCTTC. J is TRBJ2-1 and V is TRBV7-9, with TRBD2 matching 8 bases. The CDR3 sequence is 14 residues long. Losses at the gene ends were 1 base for V and 8 bases for J; bases not matched to a gene: 4. Germline loops: CDR1 SEHNR, CDR2 FQNEAQ (reference sequence).

The chain combines TRBV6-5 with TRBJ2-4, with TRBD1 matching 9 bases. This CDR3 comprises 16 residues. Germline trimming cut 8 bases from V and 2 bases from J; bases unmatched to any gene: 10. Germline CDR1 MNHEY, CDR2 SVGAGI. The chain's CDR3 is CASRLQGALTKNIQYF. The CDR3, as DNA: TGTGCCAGCCGTTTACAGGGGGCCCTAACCAAAAACATTCAGTACTTC.

The rearrangement uses TRBV6-4 and TRBJ2-3, with a tentative D call TRBD1 (6 bases). This CDR3 has 13 residues. Germline CDR1 MRHNA, CDR2 SNTAGT. The ends were cut back, 4 bases at V and 3 bases at J, with 8 bases in the middle. The CDR3 DNA sequence: TGTGCCAGCAGTGTCGACAGGACAGATACGCAGTATTTT. It translates to CASSVDRTDTQYF.

V is TRBV11-1 and J is TRBJ2-5; D perhaps matches TRBD1 (5 bases). The CDR3 runs 14 residues. V was pared by 5 bases and J by 3 bases, with 13 bases between. Germline lookup yields CDR1 SGHAT and CDR2 FQDESV (reference sequence). The CDR3 here is CASSPLFREETQYF. CDR3 DNA: TGTGCCAGCAGCCCCCTGTTCAGGGAAGAGACCCAGTACTTC.

This chain connects TRBV27 to TRBJ2-3, with 7 bases aligning to TRBD2. The V gene end was trimmed by 3 bases and the J gene end by 2 bases; junction bases not matched to a gene: 8. The CDR3 is 16 residues long. Germline V lookup: CDR1 MNHEY, CDR2 SMNVEV (reference sequence). CDR3 sequence: CASSLLGEGNTDTQYF. The CDR3 coding sequence is TGTGCCAGCAGTTTGTTAGGGGAGGGCAACACAGATACGCAGTATTTT.

The chain links TRBV5-6 to TRBJ2-1, with unresolved D. Germline loops: CDR1 SGHDT, CDR2 YYEEEE. Trimming cost V 7 bases and J 0 bases, with 8 bases left between them. The CDR3 spans 13 residues. In nucleotides, the CDR3 is TGTGCCAGCTTACGCAGCTCCTACAATGAGCAGTTCTTC. Encoded protein: CASLRSSYNEQFF. Full variable domain (missing parts from reference TRBV5-6 and TRBJ2-1): DAGVTQSPTHLIKTRGQQVTLRCSPKSGHDTVSWYQQALGQGPQFIFQYYEEEERQRGNFPDRFSGHQFPNYSSELNVNALLLGDSALYLCASLRSSYNEQFFGPGTRLTVL.

The chain links TRBV27 to TRBJ1-1; 8 bases are a match to TRBD1. Germline V gene sequence: CDR1 MNHEY, CDR2 SMNVEV (reference sequence). The V and J ends lost 3 bases and 5 bases, in that order; junction bases with no gene match: 14. This CDR3 has 17 residues. CDR3 loop: CASSFGGVDRARTEAFF. The CDR3 DNA reads TGTGCCAGCAGTTTTGGTGGGGTGGACAGGGCACGTACTGAAGCTTTCTTT.

The gene calls are TRBV28 and TRBJ2-1; D unclear. CDR3 length: 16 amino acids. Germline CDR1 reads MDHEN; CDR2 reads SYDVKM. V lost 5 bases to trimming and J lost 2 bases, with 16 bases between them. CDR3 sequence reads: CASSPSPQPPYNEQFF. DNA for the CDR3: TGTGCCAGCAGTCCCTCACCACAGCCACCCTACAATGAGCAGTTCTTC.

This chain links TRBV28 with TRBJ2-6; 9 nucleotides align to TRBD1. Losses at the gene ends were 7 bases for V and 0 bases for J; bases not matched to a gene: 4. There are 16 residues in the CDR3. CDR1 MDHEN and CDR2 SYDVKM come from the germline V gene. DNA for the CDR3: TGTGCCAGCAAAGGGACAGGGCGCTCTGGGGCCAACGTCCTGACTTTC. This encodes CASKGTGRSGANVLTF.

The rearrangement uses TRBV9 and TRBJ2-4; 8 bases map to TRBD1. The ends lost 4 bases at V and 8 bases at J; junction bases unmatched: 8. CDR1 and CDR2 from the germline V gene are SGDLS and YYNGEE. CDR3 length: 14 residues. The CDR3 DNA reads as TGTGCCAGCAGCTCCAGGGGGCAGAGGGACATTCAGTACTTC. It translates to CASSSRGQRDIQYF. The variable domain in full, completed from reference TRBV9 and TRBJ2-4, reads DSGVTQTPKHLITATGQRVTLRCSPRSGDLSVYWYQQSLDQGLQFLIQYYNGEERAKGNILERFSAQQFPDLHSELNLSSLELGDSALYFCASSSRGQRDIQYFGAGTRLSVL.

V is TRBV6-1 and J is TRBJ1-1, with D perhaps TRBD1 (6 bases). The germline V gene encodes CDR1 MNHNS and CDR2 SASEGT. This CDR3 is 14 amino acids long. V lost 1 base and J 3 bases, leaving 9 bases between the germline ends. The CDR3 bases are TGTGCCAGCAGTGAAGTGGGGGGGCACACTGAAGCTTTCTTT. This codes for CASSEVGGHTEAFF.

CDR3 sequence reads: CASSLSAGTGSHEQYF. In DNA, the CDR3 is TGTGCCAGCAGTTTATCGGCCGGGACAGGGTCACACGAGCAGTACTTC. This chain joins TRBV28 and TRBJ2-7; the match to TRBD1 covers 9 bases. From germline, CDR1 is MDHEN and CDR2 SYDVKM. The CDR3 covers 16 residues. V shed 1 base and J 5 bases; nucleotides not matched to a gene: 9.

V and J are TRBV10-2 and TRBJ2-1; 13 nucleotides agree with TRBD2. CDR1 WSHSY and CDR2 SAAADI come from the germline V gene. V was pared by 7 bases and J by 7 bases, with 1 base of the junction left unmatched. This CDR3 spans 13 amino acids. The CDR3 protein is CASKTSGGNEQFF. CDR3 sequence (DNA): TGCGCCAGCAAGACTAGCGGGGGGAATGAGCAGTTCTTC.